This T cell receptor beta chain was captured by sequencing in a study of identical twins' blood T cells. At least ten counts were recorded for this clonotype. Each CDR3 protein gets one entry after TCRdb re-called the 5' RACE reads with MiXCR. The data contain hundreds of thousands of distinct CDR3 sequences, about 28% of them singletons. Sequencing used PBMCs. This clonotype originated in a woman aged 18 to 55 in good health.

The CDR3 nucleotides are TGCAGCGTCCTGGTCAGCGGCTACACCTTC. Translation: CSVLVSGYTF. The genes are TRBV29-1 and TRBJ1-2; D remains unclear. The ends were cut back, 6 bases at V and 8 bases at J, with 10 bases in the middle. The CDR3 covers 10 residues. Germline V gene lookup returns CDR1 SQVTM and CDR2 ANQGSEA. Looking up the rest from reference TRBV29-1 and TRBJ1-2 gives the full variable domain: SAVISQKPSRDICQRGTSLTIQCQVDSQVTMMFWYRQQPGQSLTLIATANQGSEATYESGFVIDKFPISRPNLTFSTLTVSNMSPEDSSIYLCSVLVSGYTFGSGTRLTVV.